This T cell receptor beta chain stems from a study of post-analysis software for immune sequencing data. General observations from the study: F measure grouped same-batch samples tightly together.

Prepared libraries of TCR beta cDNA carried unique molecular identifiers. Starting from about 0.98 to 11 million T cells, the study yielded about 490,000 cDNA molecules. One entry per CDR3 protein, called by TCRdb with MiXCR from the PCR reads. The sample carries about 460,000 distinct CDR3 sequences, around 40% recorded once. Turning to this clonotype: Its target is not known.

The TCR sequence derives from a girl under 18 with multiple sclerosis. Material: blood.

The DNA for the CDR3 is TGCAGTACTGGGATGAGGTCAGGGGTACCGGGTGAGCAGTTCTTC. Translating gives CSTGMRSGVPGEQFF. The chain is built from TRBV20-1 and TRBJ2-1; a weak D match, TRBD1 (6 bases). CDR1 and CDR2 (germline): DFQATT, SNEGSKA (reference sequence). The CDR3 length is 15 residues. Trimming shortened V by 8 bases and J by 9 bases, and 26 bases separated the two germline ends.